A selection of T cell receptor beta chains follows, all from one sample in a study of blood T cell repertoires in COVID-19. Using immunoSEQ multiplex PCR, the repertoire was profiled, and TCRdb retains in-frame clones only, with some absent. The sample shows approximately 120,000 clones, roughly four fifths of them seen only once. Specimen: PBMCs or T cells enriched from blood (not recorded which). The receptor source for this set is a man under 40 who had recovered from COVID-19. The CDR3 runs from the conserved cysteine through the conserved F or W. A D gene is named only where the DNA matches it firmly. Clone sizes are given selectively: once, few, many, or a class where the clone is expanded.

j_gene: TRBJ2-4
d_gene: NA
v_gene: TRBV5-6
abundance: once
CDR3nt: TGTGCCAGCAGCTTAGCGCTAGCCAAAACCATTCAGTACTTC
CDR3aa: CASSLALAKTIQYF

j_gene: TRBJ2-7
d_gene: TRBD2
v_gene: TRBV9
abundance: few
CDR3nt: TGTGCCAGCAGCGTAGAGGGGAGGGGTGATAGCGTCGGGCAGTACTTC
CDR3aa: CASSVEGRGDSVGQYF

j_gene: TRBJ2-5
d_gene: NA
v_gene: TRBV9
abundance: NA
CDR3nt: TGTGCCAGCAGCTCCCTAGGGAGAGCTTCAGAGACCCAGTACTTC
CDR3aa: CASSSLGRASETQYF

j_gene: TRBJ2-2
d_gene: NA
v_gene: TRBV2
abundance: few
CDR3nt: TGTGCCAGCAGTGAAGGAGGTCTTAGTAACACCGGGGAGCTGTTTTTT
CDR3aa: CASSEGGLSNTGELFF

j_gene: TRBJ1-5
d_gene: TRBD1
v_gene: TRBV6-5
abundance: NA
CDR3nt: TGTGCCAGCAGTACCGGACAGGGGATTAGACAGCCCCAGCATTTT
CDR3aa: CASSTGQGIRQPQHF

j_gene: TRBJ2-1
d_gene: NA
v_gene: TRBV24-1
abundance: NA
CDR3nt: TGTGCCACCAGTTCCTCCAAACTAGGGAACGATGAGCAGTTCTTC
CDR3aa: CATSSSKLGNDEQFF

j_gene: TRBJ1-2
d_gene: NA
v_gene: TRBV12-5
abundance: NA
CDR3nt: TGTGCTAGTGCCCAGACAGTCGGTGATGGCTACACCTTC
CDR3aa: CASAQTVGDGYTF

j_gene: TRBJ1-2
d_gene: TRBD1
v_gene: TRBV19
abundance: NA
CDR3nt: TGTGCCAGTAGTACGACCCCGACAGGGGGCGATGGCTACACCTTC
CDR3aa: CASSTTPTGGDGYTF

j_gene: TRBJ2-1
d_gene: NA
v_gene: TRBV20-1
abundance: NA
CDR3nt: TGCAGTGCTAGTTTGGAGCATGAGCAGTTCTTC
CDR3aa: CSASLEHEQFF

j_gene: TRBJ2-5
d_gene: NA
v_gene: TRBV5-5
abundance: NA
CDR3nt: TGTGCCAGCAGCTTGTGGGATTGGGGGGAAGAGACCCAGTACTTC
CDR3aa: CASSLWDWGEETQYF

j_gene: TRBJ1-1
d_gene: NA
v_gene: TRBV5-1
abundance: NA
CDR3nt: TGCGCCAGCAGCGCAGACGGAGCGAACACTGAAGCTTTCTTT
CDR3aa: CASSADGANTEAFF

j_gene: TRBJ2-1
d_gene: NA
v_gene: TRBV7-6
abundance: NA
CDR3nt: TGTGCCAGCAGCTCCAGCGGCAATGAGCAGTTCTTC
CDR3aa: CASSSSGNEQFF

j_gene: TRBJ1-2
d_gene: TRBD1
v_gene: TRBV27
abundance: NA
CDR3nt: TGTGCCAGCAGTTCCCGACAGGGGAACTATGGCTACACCTTC
CDR3aa: CASSSRQGNYGYTF

j_gene: TRBJ1-3
d_gene: NA
v_gene: TRBV5-1
abundance: once
CDR3nt: TGCGCCAGCAGCTTGGGGGCTTCTGGAAACACCATATATTTT
CDR3aa: CASSLGASGNTIYF

j_gene: TRBJ2-5
d_gene: TRBD1
v_gene: TRBV11-2
abundance: NA
CDR3nt: TGTGCCAGCAGCTCTCAGGGGGTAGGATGGGAGACCCAGTACTTC
CDR3aa: CASSSQGVGWETQYF

j_gene: TRBJ2-3
d_gene: TRBD2
v_gene: TRBV6-1
abundance: once
CDR3nt: TGTGCCAGCAGTGAAAGAGCCCCGGCGGGAGGACACACAGATACGCAGTATTTT
CDR3aa: CASSERAPAGGHTDTQYF

j_gene: TRBJ2-1
d_gene: NA
v_gene: TRBV7-9
abundance: NA
CDR3nt: TGTGCCAGCAGGGAGCAGGGCTCATTTGGTGAGCAGTTCTTC
CDR3aa: CASREQGSFGEQFF

j_gene: TRBJ1-5
d_gene: NA
v_gene: TRBV5-6
abundance: NA
CDR3nt: TGTGCCAGCAGCCCAAATCAGCCCCAGCATTTT
CDR3aa: CASSPNQPQHF

j_gene: TRBJ2-5
d_gene: NA
v_gene: TRBV19
abundance: NA
CDR3nt: TGTGCCAGTAGTATTACGGGAGTCGGAGAGACCCAGTACTTC
CDR3aa: CASSITGVGETQYF

j_gene: TRBJ2-2
d_gene: TRBD1
v_gene: TRBV25-1
abundance: NA
CDR3nt: TGTGCCAGCAGTGCGGGACAGGGGAAGAGCGGGGAGCTGTTTTTT
CDR3aa: CASSAGQGKSGELFF

j_gene: TRBJ2-1
d_gene: NA
v_gene: TRBV4-2
abundance: NA
CDR3nt: TGTGCCAGCAGCCCTAGCCCTCTGGCGGGACGTATCGATGAGCAGTTCTTC
CDR3aa: CASSPSPLAGRIDEQFF

j_gene: TRBJ1-4
d_gene: NA
v_gene: TRBV6-5
abundance: once
CDR3nt: TGTGCCACCCACATGTCAGGGGTCCCGGCTGAAAAACTGTTTTTT
CDR3aa: CATHMSGVPAEKLFF

j_gene: TRBJ1-3
d_gene: NA
v_gene: TRBV12-5
abundance: NA
CDR3nt: TGTGCTAGTGGTCTGCCCCAGGGGCTCGCGAACACCATATATTTT
CDR3aa: CASGLPQGLANTIYF

j_gene: TRBJ1-1
d_gene: NA
v_gene: TRBV18
abundance: NA
CDR3nt: TGTGCCAGCTCCCGACGAGAGGGCGCGAGGACTGAAGCTTTCTTT
CDR3aa: CASSRREGARTEAFF

j_gene: TRBJ2-4
d_gene: TRBD2
v_gene: TRBV3-1/TRBV3-2
abundance: once
CDR3nt: TGTGCCAGCAGCCAAGGCGGGAGTATGAACATTCAGTACTTC
CDR3aa: CASSQGGSMNIQYF

j_gene: TRBJ2-7
d_gene: NA
v_gene: TRBV4-1
abundance: NA
CDR3nt: TGCGCCAGCAGCCTTGGAAGGGGGAGCTACGAGCAGTACTTC
CDR3aa: CASSLGRGSYEQYF

j_gene: TRBJ1-5
d_gene: NA
v_gene: TRBV9
abundance: NA
CDR3nt: TGTGCCAGCAGCTCCTCCTCAATTGGCGGGGGGGCGCTCAGCAATCAGCCCCAGCATTTT
CDR3aa: CASSSSSIGGGALSNQPQHF

j_gene: TRBJ1-3
d_gene: NA
v_gene: TRBV25-1
abundance: NA
CDR3nt: TGTGCCAGCAGTACTACAGGGTTCTCTGGAAACACCATATATTTT
CDR3aa: CASSTTGFSGNTIYF

j_gene: TRBJ1-2
d_gene: NA
v_gene: TRBV29-1
abundance: NA
CDR3nt: TGCAGCGTTGGGCTTCAGGGGCAAGGCTACACCTTC
CDR3aa: CSVGLQGQGYTF

j_gene: TRBJ2-7
d_gene: TRBD1
v_gene: TRBV2
abundance: NA
CDR3nt: TGTGCCAGCAGGGCGACAGGGGGATACGAGCAGTACTTC
CDR3aa: CASRATGGYEQYF

j_gene: TRBJ2-7
d_gene: NA
v_gene: TRBV2
abundance: NA
CDR3nt: TGTGCCAGCAGTGAAGAGCTAGCGAACTCTCACGAGCAGTACTTC
CDR3aa: CASSEELANSHEQYF

j_gene: TRBJ1-2
d_gene: NA
v_gene: TRBV29-1
abundance: NA
CDR3nt: TGCAGCGTTGTCGGGGGGGCCTATGGCTACACCTTC
CDR3aa: CSVVGGAYGYTF

j_gene: TRBJ2-1
d_gene: TRBD2
v_gene: TRBV7-6
abundance: NA
CDR3nt: TGTGCCAGCAGCTTAGTCCTAGCGGGAGACATTGAGCAGTTCTTC
CDR3aa: CASSLVLAGDIEQFF

j_gene: TRBJ2-3
d_gene: TRBD2
v_gene: TRBV3-1/TRBV3-2
abundance: NA
CDR3nt: TGTGCCAGCAGCCCAACTAGCGGGTATGATACGCAGTATTTT
CDR3aa: CASSPTSGYDTQYF

j_gene: TRBJ2-1
d_gene: NA
v_gene: TRBV3-1/TRBV3-2
abundance: NA
CDR3nt: TGTGCCAGCAGCGACAGCGAATTCAATGAGCAGTTCTTC
CDR3aa: CASSDSEFNEQFF

j_gene: TRBJ1-2
d_gene: TRBD1
v_gene: TRBV27
abundance: NA
CDR3nt: TGTGCCAGCAGTGTGACAGGGGCAGTTGGGTATGGCTACACCTTC
CDR3aa: CASSVTGAVGYGYTF

j_gene: TRBJ2-7
d_gene: TRBD1
v_gene: TRBV3-1/TRBV3-2
abundance: NA
CDR3nt: TGTGCCAGCAGCCAAGTTTACAGGGGGAGCTACGAGCAGTACTTC
CDR3aa: CASSQVYRGSYEQYF

j_gene: TRBJ1-3
d_gene: NA
v_gene: TRBV2
abundance: few
CDR3nt: TGTGCCACCCTAGGGGGGGTCGGAAACACCATATATTTT
CDR3aa: CATLGGVGNTIYF

j_gene: TRBJ1-5
d_gene: TRBD1
v_gene: TRBV19
abundance: NA
CDR3nt: TGTGCCAGTAGTGGACAGGGGGTCGGCAATCAGCCCCAGCATTTT
CDR3aa: CASSGQGVGNQPQHF

j_gene: TRBJ1-5
d_gene: TRBD1
v_gene: TRBV6-5
abundance: once
CDR3nt: TGTGCCAGCAGCTCGACAGGGGACGTAGCCCAGCATTTT
CDR3aa: CASSSTGDVAQHF

j_gene: TRBJ1-3
d_gene: NA
v_gene: TRBV25-1
abundance: NA
CDR3nt: TGTGCCAGCTCCTCCACAGGGTTGGGCGGAAACACCATATATTTT
CDR3aa: CASSSTGLGGNTIYF

j_gene: TRBJ1-6
d_gene: NA
v_gene: TRBV7-6
abundance: NA
CDR3nt: TGTGCCAGCAGCTTAGCCTCTTCAGGTTATAATTCACCCCTCCACTTT
CDR3aa: CASSLASSGYNSPLHF

j_gene: TRBJ1-2
d_gene: NA
v_gene: TRBV4-1
abundance: NA
CDR3nt: TGCGCCAGCAGCCAAGAGGGCGTCCCAACCTATGGCTACACCTTC
CDR3aa: CASSQEGVPTYGYTF

j_gene: TRBJ2-1
d_gene: NA
v_gene: TRBV4-1
abundance: NA
CDR3nt: TGCGCCAGCAGCCAAGATTTTCAGGGCCTCAATGAGCAGTTCTTC
CDR3aa: CASSQDFQGLNEQFF

j_gene: TRBJ1-5
d_gene: TRBD1
v_gene: TRBV6-5
abundance: NA
CDR3nt: TGTGCCAGCAGACCGACAGGGGACGCTCAGCCCCAGCATTTT
CDR3aa: CASRPTGDAQPQHF

j_gene: TRBJ2-1
d_gene: TRBD2
v_gene: TRBV10-3
abundance: NA
CDR3nt: TGTGCCATCAGGGCTAGCGGGGGGAAGAACAATGAGCAGTTCTTC
CDR3aa: CAIRASGGKNNEQFF

j_gene: TRBJ1-1
d_gene: NA
v_gene: TRBV7-9
abundance: NA
CDR3nt: TGTGCCAGCAGCTTGCGTTTGATGCCCAGGGCTCGTGCTTTCTTT
CDR3aa: CASSLRLMPRARAFF

j_gene: TRBJ2-4
d_gene: TRBD2
v_gene: TRBV18
abundance: NA
CDR3nt: TGTGCCAGCTCGCCGTTTAAGCGGGAGTATACTTTAAACATTCAGTACTTC
CDR3aa: CASSPFKREYTLNIQYF

j_gene: TRBJ2-5
d_gene: NA
v_gene: TRBV7-9
abundance: NA
CDR3nt: TGTGCCAGCAGCTTGGGGCCAGCTTGGGAGACCCAGTACTTC
CDR3aa: CASSLGPAWETQYF

j_gene: TRBJ2-3
d_gene: TRBD2
v_gene: TRBV5-6
abundance: once
CDR3nt: TGTGCCAGCAGCTGGGACAGGACTAGCGGGACAGATACGCAGTATTTT
CDR3aa: CASSWDRTSGTDTQYF